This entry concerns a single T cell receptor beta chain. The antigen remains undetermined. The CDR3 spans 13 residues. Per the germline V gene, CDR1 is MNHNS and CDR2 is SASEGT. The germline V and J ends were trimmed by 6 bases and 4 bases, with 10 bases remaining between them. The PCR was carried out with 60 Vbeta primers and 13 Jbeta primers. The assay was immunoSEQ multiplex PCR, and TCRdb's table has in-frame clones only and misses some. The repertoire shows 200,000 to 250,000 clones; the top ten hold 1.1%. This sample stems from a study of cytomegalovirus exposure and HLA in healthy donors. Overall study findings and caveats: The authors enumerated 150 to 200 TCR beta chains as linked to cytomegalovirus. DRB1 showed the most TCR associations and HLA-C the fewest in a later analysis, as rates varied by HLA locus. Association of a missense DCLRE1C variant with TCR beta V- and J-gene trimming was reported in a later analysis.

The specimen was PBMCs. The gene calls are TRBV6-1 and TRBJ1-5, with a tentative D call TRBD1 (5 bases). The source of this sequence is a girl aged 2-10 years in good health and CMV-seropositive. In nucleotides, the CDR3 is TGTGCCAGCAGCGGGGGTTTTAATCAGCCCCAGCATTTT. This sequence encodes CASSGGFNQPQHF.